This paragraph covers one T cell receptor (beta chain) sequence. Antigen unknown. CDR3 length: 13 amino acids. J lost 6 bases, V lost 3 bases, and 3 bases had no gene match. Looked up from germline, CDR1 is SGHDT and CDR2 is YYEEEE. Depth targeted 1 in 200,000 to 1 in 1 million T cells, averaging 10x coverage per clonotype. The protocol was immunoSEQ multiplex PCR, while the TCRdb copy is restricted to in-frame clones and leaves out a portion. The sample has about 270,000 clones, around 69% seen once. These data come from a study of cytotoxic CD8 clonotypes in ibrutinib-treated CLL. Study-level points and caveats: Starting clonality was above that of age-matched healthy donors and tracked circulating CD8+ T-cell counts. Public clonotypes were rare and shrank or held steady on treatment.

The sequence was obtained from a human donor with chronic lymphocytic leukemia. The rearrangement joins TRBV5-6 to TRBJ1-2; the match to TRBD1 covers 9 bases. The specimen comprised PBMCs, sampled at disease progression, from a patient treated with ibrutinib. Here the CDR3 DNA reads TGTGCCAGCAGCTACGGGACAGGGAATGGCTACACCTTC. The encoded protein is CASSYGTGNGYTF.